This T cell receptor beta chain was captured in a study of blood T cell repertoires in COVID-19. On the study more broadly: Spain, Italy and the United States supplied samples that represented acute and convalescent COVID-19. PBMCs, B-cell-depleted T cells, or T cells were the source of the cDNA or gDNA that made up the material.

Authors' analysis steps: Amplification from reference gene primers served as the basis for estimated nucleated cell counts. Some clones are missing from TCRdb's copy, which holds only in-frame ones; the method was immunoSEQ multiplex PCR. Clone size and V and J calls were adopted from that table, with D and trimming inferred from the DNA. The sample consists of around 200,000 clones, 80% to 85% of them appearing once. There are 16 residues in the CDR3. V was clipped by 0 bases and J by 0 bases, with 7 bases between them. From germline, CDR1 is SGDLS and CDR2 YYNGEE. This TCR was recovered from a man aged 50 to 59 with active or convalescent COVID-19. V and J are TRBV9 and TRBJ2-6; D gene unclear. Sequenced input: peripheral blood. Here the CDR3 DNA reads TGTGCCAGCAGCGTAGGGCCGGGCTCTGGGGCCAACGTCCTGACTTTC. Residues: CASSVGPGSGANVLTF.